This T cell receptor beta chain was sequenced in a study of response to subunit inactivated influenza vaccine. Study-wide results and caveats: Seasonal influenza vaccination, on each occasion, was suggested by the authors to recruit few new T cells.

Trimming took 1 base from V and 3 from J, leaving 13 bases between them. CDR1 is MNHEY, CDR2 SMNVEV, per germline (reference sequence). This CDR3 is 16 amino acids long. TCRdb reanalysed the RT-PCR reads using MiXCR and keeps one entry per CDR3 protein. The data contain about 620,000 distinct CDR3 sequences, about 11% of them singletons. This clonotype was detected many times. What it recognizes is unknown. The clonotype comes from a man between 50 and 59 years old who received an inactivated influenza vaccine. V usage is TRBV27 and J usage is TRBJ1-5, with TRBD1 as a possible D gene (5 bases). Source: PBMCs from blood, taken on the day of vaccination. CDR3 sequence (DNA): TGTGCCAGCAGTTTATATGGGGGGAGTGCCAATCAGCCCCAGCATTTT. Protein product: CASSLYGGSANQPQHF.